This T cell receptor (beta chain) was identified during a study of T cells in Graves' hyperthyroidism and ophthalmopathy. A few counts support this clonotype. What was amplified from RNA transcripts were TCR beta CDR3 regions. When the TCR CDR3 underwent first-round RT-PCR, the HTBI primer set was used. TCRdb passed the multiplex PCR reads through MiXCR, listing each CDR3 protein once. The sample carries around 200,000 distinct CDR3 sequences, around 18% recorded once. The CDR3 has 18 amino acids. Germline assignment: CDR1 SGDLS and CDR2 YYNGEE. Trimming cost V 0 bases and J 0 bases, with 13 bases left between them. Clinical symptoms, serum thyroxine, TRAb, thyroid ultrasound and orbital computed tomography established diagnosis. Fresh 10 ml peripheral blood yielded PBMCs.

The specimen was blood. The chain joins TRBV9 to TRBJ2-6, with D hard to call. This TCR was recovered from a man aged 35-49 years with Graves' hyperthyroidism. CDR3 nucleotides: TGTGCCAGCAGCGTAGTGGCACAGTTCTTCTCTGGGGCCAACGTCCTGACTTTC. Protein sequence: CASSVVAQFFSGANVLTF.